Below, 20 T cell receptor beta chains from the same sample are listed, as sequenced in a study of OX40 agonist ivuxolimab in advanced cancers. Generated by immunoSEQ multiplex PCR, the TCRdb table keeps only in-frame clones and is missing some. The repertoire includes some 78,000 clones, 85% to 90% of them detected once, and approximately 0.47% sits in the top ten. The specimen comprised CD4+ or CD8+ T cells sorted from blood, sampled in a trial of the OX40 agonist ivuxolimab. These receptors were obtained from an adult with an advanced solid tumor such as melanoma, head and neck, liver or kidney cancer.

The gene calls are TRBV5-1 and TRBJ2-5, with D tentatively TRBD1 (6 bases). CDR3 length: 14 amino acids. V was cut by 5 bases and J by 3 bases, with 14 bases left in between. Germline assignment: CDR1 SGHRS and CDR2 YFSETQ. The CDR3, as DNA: TGCGCCAGCAGTTTCCGGGACATCGAAGAGACCCAGTACTTC. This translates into CASSFRDIEETQYF.

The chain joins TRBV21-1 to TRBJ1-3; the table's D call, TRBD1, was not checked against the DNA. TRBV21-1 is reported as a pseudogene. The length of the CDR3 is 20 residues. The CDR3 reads CASSSAQSGTGRGRVKTIYF. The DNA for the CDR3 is TGTGCCAGCAGCTCAGCGCAGTCCGGGACAGGTCGGGGAAGGGTTAAGACCATATATTTT.

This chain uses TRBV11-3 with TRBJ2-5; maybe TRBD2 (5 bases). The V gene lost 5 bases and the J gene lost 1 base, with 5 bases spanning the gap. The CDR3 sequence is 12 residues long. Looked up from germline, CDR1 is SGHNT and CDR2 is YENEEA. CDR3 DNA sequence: TGTGCCAGCAGCGAGGGCCAAGAGACCCAGTACTTC. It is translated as CASSEGQETQYF.

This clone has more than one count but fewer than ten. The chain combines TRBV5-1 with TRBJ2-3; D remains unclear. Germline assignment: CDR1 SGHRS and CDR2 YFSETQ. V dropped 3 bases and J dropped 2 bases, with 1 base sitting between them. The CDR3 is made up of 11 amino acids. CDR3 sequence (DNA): TGCGCCAGCAGCTCCACAGATACGCAGTATTTT. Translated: CASSSTDTQYF.

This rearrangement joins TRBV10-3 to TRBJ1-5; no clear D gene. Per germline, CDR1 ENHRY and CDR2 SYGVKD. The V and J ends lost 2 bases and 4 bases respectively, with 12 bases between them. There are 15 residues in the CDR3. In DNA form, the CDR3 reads TGTGCCATCAGTGAGAAATTTAACGGGAATCAGCCCCAGCATTTT. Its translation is CAISEKFNGNQPQHF.

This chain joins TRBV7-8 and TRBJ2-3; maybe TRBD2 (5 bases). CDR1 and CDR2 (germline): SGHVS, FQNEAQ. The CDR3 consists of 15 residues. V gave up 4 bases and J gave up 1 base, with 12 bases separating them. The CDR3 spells CASSSTRVGTDTQYF. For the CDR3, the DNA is TGTGCCAGCAGCTCCACTAGGGTTGGCACAGATACGCAGTATTTT.

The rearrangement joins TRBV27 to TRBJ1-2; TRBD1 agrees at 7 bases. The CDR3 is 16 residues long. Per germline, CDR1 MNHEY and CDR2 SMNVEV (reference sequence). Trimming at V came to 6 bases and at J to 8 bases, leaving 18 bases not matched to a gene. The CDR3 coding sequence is TGTGCCAGCAGATCCGACAGGGTAAGCGGCGTCTACGGCTACACCTTC. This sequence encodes CASRSDRVSGVYGYTF.

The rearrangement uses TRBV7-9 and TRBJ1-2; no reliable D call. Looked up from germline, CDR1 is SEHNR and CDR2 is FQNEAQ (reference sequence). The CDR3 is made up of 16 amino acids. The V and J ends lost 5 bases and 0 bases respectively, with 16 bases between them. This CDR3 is CASSPGRPSANYGYTF. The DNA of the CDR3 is TGTGCCAGCAGCCCAGGACGGCCGTCAGCTAACTATGGCTACACCTTC.

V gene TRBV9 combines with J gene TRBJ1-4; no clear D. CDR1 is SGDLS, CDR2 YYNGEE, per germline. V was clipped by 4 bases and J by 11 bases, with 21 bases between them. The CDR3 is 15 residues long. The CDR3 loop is CASSSSVLGLGKLFF. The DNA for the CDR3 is TGTGCCAGCAGCTCCTCGGTCCTAGGGCTGGGGAAACTGTTTTTT.

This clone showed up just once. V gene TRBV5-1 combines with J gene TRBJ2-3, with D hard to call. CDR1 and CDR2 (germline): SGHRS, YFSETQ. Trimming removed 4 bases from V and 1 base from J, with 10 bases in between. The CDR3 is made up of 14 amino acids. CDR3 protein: CASSLQVGTDTQYF. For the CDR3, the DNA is TGCGCCAGCAGCCTGCAGGTTGGCACAGATACGCAGTATTTT.

Here the CDR3 DNA reads TGTGCCAGCAGCCCTAGGGGGAGTTCAGGGCCGGGCGAGCAGTACTTC. It codes for CASSPRGSSGPGEQYF. The chain links TRBV27 to TRBJ2-7; D might be TRBD1 (6 bases). Trimming left V 6 bases short and J 6 bases short, with 24 bases between. The germline gives CDR1 MNHEY, CDR2 SMNVEV (reference sequence). The CDR3 consists of 16 residues.

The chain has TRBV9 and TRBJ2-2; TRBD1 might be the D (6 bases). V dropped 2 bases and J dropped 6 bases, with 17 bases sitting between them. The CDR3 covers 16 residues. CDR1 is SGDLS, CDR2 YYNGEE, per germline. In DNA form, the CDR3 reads TGTGCCAGCAGCGTCATCCCGATCAGGGGCGCCGGGGAGCTGTTTTTT. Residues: CASSVIPIRGAGELFF.

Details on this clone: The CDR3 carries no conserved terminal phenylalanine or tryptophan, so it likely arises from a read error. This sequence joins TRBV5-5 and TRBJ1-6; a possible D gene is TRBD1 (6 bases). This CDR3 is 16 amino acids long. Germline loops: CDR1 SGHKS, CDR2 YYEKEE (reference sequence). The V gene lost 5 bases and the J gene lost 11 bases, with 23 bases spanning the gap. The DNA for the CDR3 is TGTGCCAGCAGTGACAAAATACAGGGTGCGGGGGCACCCCTCCACCTT. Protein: CASSDKIQGAGAPLHL.

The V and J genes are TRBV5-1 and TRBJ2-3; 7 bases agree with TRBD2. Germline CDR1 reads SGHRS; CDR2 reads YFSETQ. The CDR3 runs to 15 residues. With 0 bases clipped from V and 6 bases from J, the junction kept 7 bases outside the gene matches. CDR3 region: CASSLGLAPEDTQYF. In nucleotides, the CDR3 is TGCGCCAGCAGCTTGGGACTAGCCCCCGAGGATACGCAGTATTTT.

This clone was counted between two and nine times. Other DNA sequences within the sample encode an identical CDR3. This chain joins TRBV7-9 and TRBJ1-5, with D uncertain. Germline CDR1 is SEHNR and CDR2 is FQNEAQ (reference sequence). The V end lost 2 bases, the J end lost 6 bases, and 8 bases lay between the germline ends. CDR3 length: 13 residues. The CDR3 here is CASSLQDGQPQHF. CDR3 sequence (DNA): TGTGCCAGCAGCTTACAGGACGGTCAGCCCCAGCATTTT.

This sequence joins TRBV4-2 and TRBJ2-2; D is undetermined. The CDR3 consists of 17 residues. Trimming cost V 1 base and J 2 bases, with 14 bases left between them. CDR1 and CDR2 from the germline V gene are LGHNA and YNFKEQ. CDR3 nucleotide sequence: TGTGCCAGCAGCCAAGTTTACTCCTTGGTTAACACCGGGGAGCTGTTTTTT. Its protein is CASSQVYSLVNTGELFF.

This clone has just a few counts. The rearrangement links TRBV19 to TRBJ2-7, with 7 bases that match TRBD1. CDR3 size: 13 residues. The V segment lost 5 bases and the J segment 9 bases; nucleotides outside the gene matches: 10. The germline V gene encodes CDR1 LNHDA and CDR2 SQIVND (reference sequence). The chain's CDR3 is CASSPQTGSTQYF. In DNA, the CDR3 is TGTGCCAGTAGTCCACAGACAGGGTCGACGCAGTACTTC.

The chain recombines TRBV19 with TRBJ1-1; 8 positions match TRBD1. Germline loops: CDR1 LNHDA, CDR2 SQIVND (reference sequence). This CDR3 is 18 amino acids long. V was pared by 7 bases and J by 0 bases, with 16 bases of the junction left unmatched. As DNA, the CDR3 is TGTGCCAGTACCCGACCAATACAGGGGGTAGGGGTGAACACTGAAGCTTTCTTT. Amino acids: CASTRPIQGVGVNTEAFF. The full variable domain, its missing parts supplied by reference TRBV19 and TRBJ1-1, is DGGITQSPKYLFRKEGQNVTLSCEQNLNHDAMYWYRQDPGQGLRLIYYSQIVNDFQKGDIAEGYSVSREKKESFPLTVTSAQKNPTAFYLCASTRPIQGVGVNTEAFFGQGTRLTVV.

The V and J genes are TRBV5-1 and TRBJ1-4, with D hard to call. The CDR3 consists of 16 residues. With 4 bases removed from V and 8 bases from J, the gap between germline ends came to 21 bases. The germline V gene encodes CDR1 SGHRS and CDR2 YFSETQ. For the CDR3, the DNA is TGCGCCAGCAGCCCAAACTTCGCGGAGAGTGGCGAAAAACTGTTTTTT. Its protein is CASSPNFAESGEKLFF.

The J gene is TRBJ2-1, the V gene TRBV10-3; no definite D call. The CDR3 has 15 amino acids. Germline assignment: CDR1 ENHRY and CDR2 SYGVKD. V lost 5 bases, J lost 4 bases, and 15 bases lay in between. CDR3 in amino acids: CAISLKEAQYNEQFF. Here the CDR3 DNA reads TGTGCCATCAGTCTCAAAGAGGCCCAATACAATGAGCAGTTCTTC.